The rows below give T cell receptor beta chains drawn from one sample of a study of T-cell reconstitution after alpha-beta-depleted transplantation in children. Each CDR3 protein is one row after TCRdb ran MiXCR on the PCR reads. Here the sample spans roughly 89,000 distinct CDR3 sequences, 9.5% to 15% being singletons. The sequenced sample was PBMCs from the stem cell graft donor, obtained from the stem cell graft. These receptors were taken from a human donor who donated a stem cell graft to a child with inherited bone marrow failure. CDR3s include the opening cysteine and the closing phenylalanine or tryptophan. A D gene is named only where the DNA matches it firmly. Rows give clone size only sometimes, using once, few, many, or a class for an expanded clone.

v_gene	abundance	j_gene	d_gene	CDR3aa	CDR3nt
TRBV6-2/TRBV6-3	many	TRBJ2-5	-	CASSYSMNYQGPQETQYF	TGTGCCAGCAGTTACTCGATGAATTATCAGGGACCCCAAGAGACCCAGTACTTC
TRBV7-2	many	TRBJ2-3	TRBD2	CASSLEGGRTDTQYF	TGTGCCAGCAGCTTAGAGGGCGGGAGGACAGATACGCAGTATTTT
TRBV20-1	many	TRBJ1-1	TRBD1	CSARRGLGTEAFF	TGCAGTGCAAGAAGGGGGCTGGGGACTGAAGCTTTCTTT
TRBV29-1	-	TRBJ1-1	-	CSAGGSGGTEAFF	TGCAGCGCGGGGGGATCGGGGGGGACTGAAGCTTTCTTT
TRBV18	many	TRBJ2-5	TRBD2	CASSRGLAGEETQYF	TGTGCCAGCTCACGAGGACTAGCGGGGGAAGAGACCCAGTACTTC
TRBV25-1	-	TRBJ2-3	-	CASSEAGFLGTDTQYF	TGTGCCAGCAGTGAGGCAGGGTTCTTGGGCACAGATACGCAGTATTTT
TRBV4-2	many	TRBJ1-3	TRBD1	CASSQEAGQGSTGNTIYF	TGTGCCAGCAGCCAAGAGGCCGGACAGGGGAGCACTGGAAACACCATATATTTT
TRBV20-1	many	TRBJ2-5	TRBD1	CSARAPRTGRETQYF	TGCAGTGCTAGAGCCCCCCGGACAGGTCGGGAGACCCAGTACTTC
TRBV4-3	-	TRBJ1-1	TRBD1	CASSQDRQGNTEAFF	TGCGCCAGCAGCCAAGATCGACAGGGAAACACTGAAGCTTTCTTT
TRBV6-2/TRBV6-3	many	TRBJ2-7	TRBD1	CASRIRDRSYEQYF	TGTGCCAGCAGGATTCGGGACAGGAGCTACGAGCAGTACTTC
TRBV19	-	TRBJ2-1	-	CASSIGGNEEFF	TGTGCCAGTAGTATCGGCGGGAATGAGGAGTTCTTC
TRBV7-9	many	TRBJ1-1	-	CASSLGTATNTEAFF	TGTGCCAGCAGCTTAGGGACAGCCACCAACACTGAAGCTTTCTTT
TRBV18	-	TRBJ1-1	-	CASSPENLNTEAFF	TGTGCCAGCTCACCAGAAAATTTGAACACTGAAGCTTTCTTT
TRBV10-3	many	TRBJ2-3	-	CAISDGLEDTQYF	TGTGCCATCAGTGATGGGCTAGAAGATACGCAGTATTTT
TRBV4-3	many	TRBJ1-6	-	CASSQGSSYNSPLHF	TGCGCCAGCAGCCAAGGAAGCTCCTATAATTCACCCCTCCACTTT
TRBV2	many	TRBJ1-2	-	CASTWDIGGYTF	TGTGCCAGCACGTGGGACATCGGCGGCTACACCTTC
TRBV4-2	many	TRBJ1-5	TRBD1	CASSQTLGTGDQPQHF	TGTGCCAGCAGCCAAACCCTGGGGACAGGGGATCAGCCCCAGCATTTT
TRBV12-3/TRBV12-4	many	TRBJ1-1	-	CASRDRLNTEAFF	TGTGCCAGCAGGGACAGACTGAACACTGAAGCTTTCTTT
TRBV7-2	many	TRBJ2-5	-	CASSPTASQGTQYF	TGTGCCAGCAGCCCAACAGCCTCCCAGGGGACCCAGTACTTC
TRBV11-2	many	TRBJ2-3	-	CASSLWGGLGDLTDTQYF	TGTGCCAGCAGCTTATGGGGTGGGCTAGGGGATCTCACAGATACGCAGTATTTT
TRBV9	many	TRBJ2-3	-	CASSVGGSTDTQYF	TGTGCCAGCAGCGTGGGGGGAAGCACAGATACGCAGTATTTT
TRBV11-2	many	TRBJ2-4	-	CASSLSRDLAKNIQYF	TGTGCCAGCAGCTTAAGCCGGGACCTAGCCAAAAACATTCAGTACTTC
TRBV7-2	many	TRBJ2-4	TRBD1	CASSSRTGLSKNIQYF	TGTGCCAGCAGCTCCCGGACAGGGTTGTCCAAAAACATTCAGTACTTC
TRBV18	many	TRBJ2-1	-	CASSLRQGSYNEQFF	TGTGCCAGCTCACTCCGCCAGGGGTCCTACAATGAGCAGTTCTTC
TRBV5-1	many	TRBJ2-1	TRBD2	CASSLGNSGSGGEQFF	TGCGCCAGCAGCTTAGGTAATAGCGGGAGCGGGGGTGAGCAGTTCTTC
TRBV5-1	many	TRBJ1-5	-	CASSLGYGQPQHF	TGCGCCAGCAGCTTGGGATACGGTCAGCCCCAGCATTTT
TRBV25-1	-	TRBJ2-5	-	CASSHRGPFFSETQYF	TGTGCCAGCAGTCATCGGGGTCCGTTCTTTTCAGAGACCCAGTACTTC
TRBV6-5	-	TRBJ1-3	-	CASSFRGSGNTIYF	TGTGCCAGCAGTTTTCGAGGATCTGGAAACACCATATATTTT
TRBV11-3	-	TRBJ2-5	-	CASSLSHSQETQYF	TGTGCCAGCAGCTTATCTCACAGCCAAGAGACCCAGTACTTC
TRBV3-1	-	TRBJ2-7	-	CACSPRDSYEQYF	TGTGCCTGCTCACCAAGAGATTCCTACGAGCAGTACTTC
TRBV7-3	many	TRBJ2-5	-	CASSLDGRNQETQYF	TGTGCCAGCAGCTTAGACGGGAGAAACCAAGAGACCCAGTACTTC
TRBV3-1	many	TRBJ1-5	-	CASSHSRGGNQPQHF	TGTGCCAGCAGTCACTCTAGGGGGGGAAATCAGCCCCAGCATTTT
TRBV6-1	few	TRBJ2-7	TRBD1	CASTTGQSYEQYF	TGTGCCAGTACAACGGGACAGTCCTACGAGCAGTACTTC
TRBV5-1	many	TRBJ2-3	-	CASSILRTVGDTQYF	TGCGCCAGCAGCATCCTCCGGACAGTTGGGGATACGCAGTATTTT
TRBV11-3	-	TRBJ2-7	TRBD1	CASSPTGTGNEQYF	TGTGCCAGCAGCCCGACCGGGACAGGTAACGAGCAGTACTTC
TRBV5-1	many	TRBJ2-3	-	CASSKTVEDTQYF	TGCGCCAGCAGCAAGACAGTAGAGGATACGCAGTATTTT
TRBV2	once	TRBJ2-7	-	CASSRASEGQYF	TGTGCCAGCAGTCGGGCCAGCGAAGGGCAGTACTTC
TRBV7-2	-	TRBJ1-2	-	CASSLAFRSVTF	TGTGCCAGCAGCTTAGCCTTTAGGTCGGTCACCTTC
TRBV12-3/TRBV12-4	many	TRBJ1-5	-	CASSLRLNQPQHF	TGTGCCAGCAGTTTACGGCTCAATCAGCCCCAGCATTTT
TRBV21-1	many	TRBJ2-1	-	CASSKEETGFF	TGTGCCAGCAGCAAAGAAGAGACAGGGTTCTTC
TRBV4-3	many	TRBJ2-7	-	CASSQEGGYGYEQYF	TGCGCCAGCAGCCAAGAAGGGGGATACGGCTACGAGCAGTACTTC
TRBV5-1	many	TRBJ1-4	-	CASSKDGEKLFF	TGCGCCAGCAGTAAGGACGGTGAAAAACTGTTTTTT
TRBV7-9	-	TRBJ2-7	TRBD1	CASSPPFRQGANEQYF	TGTGCCAGCAGCCCTCCGTTTCGGCAGGGGGCTAACGAGCAGTACTTC
TRBV14	few	TRBJ1-4	-	CASSQVGLGNEKLFF	TGTGCCAGCAGCCAAGTCGGACTCGGGAATGAAAAACTGTTTTTT
TRBV4-1	many	TRBJ1-1	-	CASSQVPQLNTEAFF	TGCGCCAGCAGCCAAGTGCCCCAGCTGAACACTGAAGCTTTCTTT
TRBV7-2	many	TRBJ1-1	-	CASILQGFSAFF	TGTGCCAGCATCCTTCAGGGGTTTTCGGCTTTCTTT
TRBV7-2	few	TRBJ1-5	-	CASSLARGVNQPQHF	TGTGCCAGCAGCTTAGCGCGGGGGGTTAATCAGCCCCAGCATTTT
TRBV5-1	many	TRBJ2-1	-	CASSNEQTLYNEQFF	TGCGCCAGCAGCAATGAACAGACTCTTTACAATGAGCAGTTCTTC
TRBV4-3	many	TRBJ2-5	TRBD1	CASSQIRTGGNQETQYF	TGCGCCAGCAGCCAGATCCGGACAGGGGGCAATCAAGAGACCCAGTACTTC
TRBV4-3	many	TRBJ1-1	-	CASSHIQGAGGTEAFF	TGCGCCAGCAGCCACATCCAAGGGGCCGGGGGCACTGAAGCTTTCTTT
TRBV5-1	many	TRBJ2-3	TRBD1	CASTPVQGDTDTQYF	TGCGCCAGCACCCCGGTGCAGGGGGACACAGATACGCAGTATTTT
TRBV3-1	many	TRBJ2-3	TRBD2	CASSQAGLAFTDTQYF	TGTGCCAGCAGCCAAGCGGGACTAGCATTCACAGATACGCAGTATTTT